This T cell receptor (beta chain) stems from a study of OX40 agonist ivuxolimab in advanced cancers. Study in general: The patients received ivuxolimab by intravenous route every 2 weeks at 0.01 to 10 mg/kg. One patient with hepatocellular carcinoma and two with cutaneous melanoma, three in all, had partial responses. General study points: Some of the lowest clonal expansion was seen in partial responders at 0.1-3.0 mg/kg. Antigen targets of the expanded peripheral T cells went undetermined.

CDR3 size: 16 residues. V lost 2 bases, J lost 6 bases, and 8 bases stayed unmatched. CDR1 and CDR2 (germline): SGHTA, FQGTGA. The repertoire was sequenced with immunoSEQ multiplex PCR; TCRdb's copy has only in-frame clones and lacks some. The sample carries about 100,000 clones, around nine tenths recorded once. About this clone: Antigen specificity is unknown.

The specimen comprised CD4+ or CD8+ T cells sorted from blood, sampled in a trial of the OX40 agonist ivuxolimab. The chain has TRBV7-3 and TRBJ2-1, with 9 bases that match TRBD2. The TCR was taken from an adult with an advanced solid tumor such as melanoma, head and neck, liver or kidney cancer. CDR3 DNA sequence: TGTGCCAGCAGCTTACTCCCAGCGGGAGGTGGCAATGAGCAGTTCTTC. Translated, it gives CASSLLPAGGGNEQFF.